This TCR beta chain was profiled in a study of cytotoxic CD8 clonotypes in ibrutinib-treated CLL. Study context: Once patients had received a median approximately twelve months of treatment, range 6 to 36, response samples were obtained.

Assay used: immunoSEQ multiplex PCR; TCRdb lists only in-frame clones, some missing. The sample comprises 33,000 or so clones, nearly 50% of which are singletons, and 18% rests with the top ten. The ends were cut back, 4 bases at V and 4 bases at J, with 13 bases in the middle. Germline V CDR1 and CDR2: SGHVS, FNYEAQ. This CDR3 has 14 residues. This clone has just one count. The source material was PBMCs, sampled before ibrutinib treatment. The source of this sequence is a human donor with chronic lymphocytic leukemia. The J gene is TRBJ2-5, the V gene TRBV7-6; D call uncertain. DNA of the CDR3: TGTGCCAGCAGCTCCGTTGGGATCCGAGAGACCCAGTACTTC. Amino acids: CASSSVGIRETQYF.